This is a list of T cell receptor beta chains from one sample in a study of response to subunit inactivated influenza vaccine. Via MiXCR, TCRdb re-called the RT-PCR reads, giving one row per CDR3 protein. This table has 700,000 to 800,000 distinct CDR3 sequences, roughly 20% appearing once. This material consisted of PBMCs from blood, taken roughly 5 days after vaccination. The receptors originated from a man in his fifties or sixties who received an inactivated influenza vaccine. Each CDR3 is given without its conserved first and last residue. Each record gives: J gene, V gene, CDR3 protein.

TRBJ2-3 TRBV18 ASSIPVGLGTDTQY
TRBJ2-7 TRBV5-1 ASSLSGIEQY
TRBJ2-3 TRBV7-9 ASSLTPTTGTDTQY
TRBJ2-2 TRBV6-1 ASSGQPNTGELF
TRBJ1-1 TRBV29-1 SVDRGRSEAF
TRBJ1-2 TRBV7-2 ASSLGPGYGYT
TRBJ2-1 TRBV10-3 AISSAGVHNEQF
TRBJ1-5 TRBV12-3/TRBV12-4 ASSASRGNQPQH
TRBJ2-3 TRBV10-3 AISVLAGGQDTQY
TRBJ2-1 TRBV11-2 ASRWGRQGEQF
TRBJ1-2 TRBV5-1 ASSQGQSYGYT
TRBJ2-7 TRBV20-1 SAQGLAGPQGYEQY
TRBJ2-2 TRBV7-2 ASSYNTGPGELF
TRBJ2-7 TRBV5-6 ASSFSPGQGIEQY
TRBJ2-3 TRBV20-1 SARAGTATSDTQY
TRBJ2-1 TRBV4-3 ASSQDFSWRGREYEQF
TRBJ2-1 TRBV29-1 SAWGLAGANEQF
TRBJ1-1 TRBV7-9 ASSLDAPSEAF
TRBJ1-6 TRBV25-1 ASSESGQYNSPLH
TRBJ2-3 TRBV7-2 ASSSILGGLSTDTQY
TRBJ2-5 TRBV7-9 ASMRGMRETQY
TRBJ2-3 TRBV9 ASTIGPSGWRSTQY
TRBJ2-1 TRBV5-1 ASSLVSSGRRDEQF
TRBJ2-2 TRBV7-3 ASSLMGSGIGELF
TRBJ2-7 TRBV20-1 SARDHNGTYEQY
TRBJ2-1 TRBV4-1 ASSINLSGGPSYNEQF
TRBJ1-2 TRBV12-3/TRBV12-4 ASSFLNMGGDGYT
TRBJ2-2 TRBV14 ASSQDVAENTGELF
TRBJ2-1 TRBV6-2/TRBV6-3 ATRTSVTEQF
TRBJ2-1 TRBV7-9 ASSLVGGRNEQF
TRBJ1-4 TRBV27 ASRHQRGEKLF
TRBJ1-1 TRBV2 ASTMEGMGTEAF
TRBJ2-1 TRBV7-2 ASSLTLSGGGF
TRBJ2-3 TRBV5-1 ASRVGTGSGTDTQY
TRBJ1-6 TRBV20-1 SAKVTVNSPLH
TRBJ2-7 TRBV29-1 SVAGRATYEQY
TRBJ2-7 TRBV6-2/TRBV6-3 ASSYVHQLGTHEQY
TRBJ1-4 TRBV28 ASSLPTFNEKLF
TRBJ1-4 TRBV5-1 ASSLFRQNNEKLF